The 25 T cell receptor beta chains presented below share a single source sample, sequenced in a study of cytomegalovirus exposure and HLA in healthy donors. The PCR was carried out with 60 Vbeta primers and 13 Jbeta primers. Sequencing used immunoSEQ multiplex PCR; TCRdb keeps in-frame clones, though not all of them. The repertoire holds around 110,000 clones, approximately 70% seen once, with around 8.2% in the top ten. The sample taken for sequencing was PBMCs. All receptors derive from a man aged 30 to 45 in good health and CMV-seropositive.

The genes are TRBV6-6 and TRBJ1-2, with D possibly TRBD1 on 6 matching bases. The ends were cut back, 6 bases at V and 2 bases at J, with 7 bases in the middle. The CDR3 totals 12 residues. Germline assignment: CDR1 MNHNY and CDR2 SVGAGI (reference sequence). The CDR3: CASRQGNYGYTF. CDR3 sequence (DNA): TGTGCCAGCAGACAGGGAAACTATGGCTACACCTTC.

The J gene is TRBJ2-3, the V gene TRBV4-1; D is unresolved. CDR1 and CDR2 (germline): MGHRA, YSYEKL. Trimming took off 2 bases at V and 14 bases at J, with 17 bases between the two ends. The CDR3 spans 13 residues. The DNA of the CDR3 is TGCGCCAGCAGCCAACAGAGACCTCAAGAGGCGTATTTT. Protein: CASSQQRPQEAYF.

CDR3 sequence: CASSSLADTQYF. The CDR3 DNA is TGTGCCAGCAGCTCACTAGCGGATACGCAGTATTTT. This chain links TRBV5-6 with TRBJ2-3, with 7 bases matching TRBD2. The CDR3 contains 12 residues. Germline CDR1 SGHDT, CDR2 YYEEEE. V dropped 3 bases and J dropped 6; count of bases not matched to a gene: 1.

The count of this clone is one. The chain joins TRBV28 to TRBJ2-7; 9 positions match TRBD1. Unmatched junction bases numbered 10, after V lost 1 base and J lost 3 bases. The length of the CDR3 is 17 residues. The germline gives CDR1 MDHEN, CDR2 SYDVKM. For the CDR3, the DNA is TGTGCCAGCAGTTTATATGATTGGGGACAGGGATACTACGAGCAGTACGTC. Translation: CASSLYDWGQGYYEQYV.

Only one count was recorded for this clone. J is TRBJ2-6 and V is TRBV5-1; 15 nucleotides agree with TRBD2. Germline lookup yields CDR1 SGHRS and CDR2 YFSETQ. With V trimmed by 4 bases and J by 0 bases, 5 bases remained unmatched. This CDR3 region has 19 residues. In nucleotides, the CDR3 is TGCGCCAGCAGCCCGGGACTAGCGGGGGGTTACTCTGGGGCCAACGTCCTGACTTTC. It specifies CASSPGLAGGYSGANVLTF.

There are a few counts of this clone. The chain employs TRBV11-3 and TRBJ2-3; 13 bases align to TRBD2. The trim removed 2 bases at V and 4 bases at J, leaving 3 bases unmatched. The germline CDR1 and CDR2 sequences are SGHNT and YENEEA. There are 16 residues in the CDR3. CDR3 sequence reads: CASSLRTSGSADTQYF. Here the CDR3 DNA reads TGTGCCAGCAGCTTAAGGACTAGCGGGAGTGCAGATACGCAGTATTTT.

This chain connects TRBV13 to TRBJ2-1, with a possible D match to TRBD1 (5 bases). Germline values: CDR1 PRHDT, CDR2 FYEKMQ (reference sequence). The CDR3 sequence is 15 residues long. Trimming pared 5 bases from V and 5 bases from J, leaving 16 bases between. The CDR3 here is CASSPRRQGHNEQFF. Written as DNA, the CDR3 is TGTGCCAGCAGCCCCCGTAGGCAGGGCCACAATGAGCAGTTCTTC.

V gene TRBV27 combines with J gene TRBJ2-7, with D possibly being TRBD2 (6 bases). The CDR3 contains 13 residues. Trimming took 8 bases from V and 4 from J, leaving 15 bases between them. Germline loops: CDR1 MNHEY, CDR2 SMNVEV (reference sequence). The CDR3 region is CASSPGVGYEQYV. The CDR3 DNA is TGTGCCAGCTCCCCGGGGGTTGGGTACGAGCAGTACGTC.

The chain employs TRBV10-2 and TRBJ2-3; TRBD2 matches at 8 bases. Germline lookup yields CDR1 WSHSY and CDR2 SAAADI. This CDR3 comprises 15 residues. Losses at the gene ends were 2 bases for V and 4 bases for J; bases not matched to a gene: 5. CDR3 sequence (DNA): TGCGCCAGCAGTGAGCCGGGGGGGCCGGCAGATACGCAGTATTTT. This sequence encodes CASSEPGGPADTQYF.

The chain is built from TRBV29-1 and TRBJ1-2; no reliable D call. The length of the CDR3 is 13 residues. The germline gives CDR1 SQVTM, CDR2 ANQGSEA. Trimming removed 4 bases at V and 4 bases at J, with 13 bases between. CDR3 sequence reads: CSVVPEEGYGYTF. Written as DNA, the CDR3 is TGCAGCGTTGTACCGGAGGAGGGCTATGGCTACACCTTC.

The chain joins TRBV9 to TRBJ2-1; 8 nucleotides agree with TRBD2. Germline lookup yields CDR1 SGDLS and CDR2 YYNGEE. The CDR3 totals 15 residues. V lost 3 bases to trimming and J lost 8 bases; unmatched junction nucleotides: 10. The CDR3: CASSAWSGRADEQFF. Here the CDR3 DNA reads TGTGCCAGCAGCGCTTGGAGCGGGAGAGCGGATGAGCAGTTCTTC.

Here the CDR3 DNA reads TGTGCCAGTAGTACGCCCCTAGGCAGAAATCAGCCCCAGCATTTT. It codes for CASSTPLGRNQPQHF. The chain uses TRBV19 and TRBJ1-5; D gene unclear. Per germline, CDR1 LNHDA and CDR2 SQIVND (reference sequence). This CDR3 comprises 15 residues. The ends were cut back, 4 bases at V and 4 bases at J, with 14 bases in the middle.

The chain employs TRBV5-5 and TRBJ2-3, with 16 bases identical to TRBD2. Germline V gene data show CDR1 as SGHKS and CDR2 as YYEKEE (reference sequence). Losses at the gene ends were 4 bases for V and 4 bases for J; bases not matched to a gene: 6. There are 17 residues in the CDR3. CDR3 nucleotide sequence: TGTGCCAGCAGCCTGGGGACTAGCGGGGGGGTAGCAGATACGCAGTATTTT. This encodes CASSLGTSGGVADTQYF.

The chain joins TRBV28 to TRBJ2-7; D might be TRBD2 (6 bases). The V gene lost 6 bases and the J gene lost 4 bases, with 16 bases spanning the gap. Germline CDR1 is MDHEN and CDR2 is SYDVKM. This CDR3 spans 14 amino acids. The CDR3 spells CASSGGQGLYEQYV. The CDR3 nucleotides are TGTGCCAGCAGCGGAGGGCAAGGACTTTACGAGCAGTACGTC.

This chain links TRBV2 with TRBJ2-2; 7 bases fit TRBD2. Trimming removed 10 bases from V and 5 bases from J; junction bases left unmatched: 4. Germline V CDR1 and CDR2: SNHLY, FYNNEI. There are 12 residues in the CDR3. In DNA form, the CDR3 reads TGTGCCATGGGACTACGGACCGGGGAGCTGTTTTTT. This codes for CAMGLRTGELFF.

The chain recombines TRBV5-1 with TRBJ2-7; 10 nucleotides match TRBD1. This CDR3 is built from 14 residues. CDR1 and CDR2 from the germline V gene are SGHRS and YFSETQ. V lost 5 bases, J lost 2 bases, and 4 bases stayed unmatched. This CDR3 reads CASSPGTGAYEQYF. The DNA for the CDR3 is TGCGCCAGCAGTCCCGGGACAGGGGCCTACGAGCAGTACTTC.

The V call is TRBV18, the J call TRBJ2-5; 7 nucleotides match TRBD1. Germline V CDR1 and CDR2: KGHSH, LQKENI. V trimming: 5 bases; J trimming: 5 bases; junction bases outside the gene matches: 5. The length of the CDR3 is 13 residues. The chain's CDR3 is CASSEQGDETQYF. In DNA, the CDR3 is TGTGCCAGCTCAGAGCAGGGGGACGAGACCCAGTACTTC.

This clone appeared a few times. The chain recombines TRBV11-1 with TRBJ2-1; 7 positions match TRBD2. Germline lookup yields CDR1 SGHAT and CDR2 FQDESV (reference sequence). V gave up 5 bases and J gave up 2 bases; unmatched junction bases: 9. The CDR3 contains 16 residues. The CDR3 coding sequence is TGTGCCAGCAGCCGAGGCGGGAGTCCGGCCTACAATGAGCAGTTCTTC. Protein sequence: CASSRGGSPAYNEQFF.

This chain links TRBV7-6 with TRBJ2-1; 7 bases align to TRBD1. The CDR3 runs 14 residues. Trimming removed 1 base from V and 13 bases from J; junction bases left unmatched: 10. Germline V gene sequence: CDR1 SGHVS, CDR2 FNYEAQ. The CDR3: CASSLGGGGPGQFF. CDR3 DNA: TGTGCCAGCAGCTTAGGAGGGGGCGGTCCGGGACAGTTCTTC. Full variable domain (rest looked up from reference TRBV7-6 and TRBJ2-1): GAGVSQSPRYKVTKRGQDVALRCDPISGHVSLYWYRQALGQGPEFLTYFNYEAQQDKSGLPNDRFSAERPEGSISTLTIQRTEQRDSAMYRCASSLGGGGPGQFFGPGTRLTVL.

The V and J genes are TRBV7-9 and TRBJ1-1, with TRBD1 identical over 12 bases. CDR1 is SEHNR and CDR2 is FQNEAQ in the germline V gene (reference sequence). The CDR3 has 16 amino acids. With V trimmed by 0 bases and J by 7 bases, 6 bases remained unmatched. CDR3 region: CASSLAGTGGRREAFF. The DNA for the CDR3 is TGTGCCAGCAGCTTAGCAGGGACAGGGGGCCGCCGTGAAGCTTTCTTT.

This clone was picked up a small number of times. The chain combines TRBV11-2 with TRBJ2-6, with TRBD1 matching 7 bases. The CDR3 sequence is 15 residues long. V was clipped by 5 bases and J by 2 bases; unmatched bases: 3. CDR1 and CDR2 (germline): SGHAT, FQNNGV. In nucleotides, the CDR3 is TGTGCCAGCAGCCCCGGGACAGCTGGGGCCAACGTCCTGACTTTC. Amino acid sequence: CASSPGTAGANVLTF.

The J gene is TRBJ1-1, the V gene TRBV7-9, with 10 positions matching TRBD1. In germline, CDR1 is SEHNR, CDR2 FQNEAQ (reference sequence). CDR3 length equals 14 residues. V trimming: 4 bases; J trimming: 4 bases; junction bases outside the gene matches: 3. CDR3 protein: CASSSRTGGTEAFF. CDR3 sequence (DNA): TGTGCCAGCAGCTCCAGGACAGGGGGCACTGAAGCTTTCTTT.

The V gene is TRBV7-9, the J gene TRBJ1-5; 11 bases are a match to TRBD1. CDR1 and CDR2 (germline): SEHNR, FQNEAQ (reference sequence). This CDR3 contains 16 residues. The ends lost 0 bases at V and 6 bases at J; junction bases unmatched: 4. In nucleotides, the CDR3 is TGTGCCAGCAGCTTAGCGGGACAGGGGGTTAGTCAGCCCCAGCATTTT. Encoded protein: CASSLAGQGVSQPQHF.

The chain recombines TRBV7-3 with TRBJ2-3; 10 bases line up with TRBD2. After removal of 5 bases from V and 4 bases from J, the junction contained 9 bases not matched to a gene. This CDR3 is 16 amino acids long. Germline V gene data show CDR1 as SGHTA and CDR2 as FQGTGA. As DNA, the CDR3 is TGTGCCAGCAGCCAACCTCTAGCGGGAGCCGCAGATACGCAGTATTTT. Translation: CASSQPLAGAADTQYF. The full variable domain, rest sourced from reference TRBV7-3 and TRBJ2-3, is GAGVSQTPSNKVTEKGKYVELRCDPISGHTALYWYRQSLGQGPEFLIYFQGTGAADDSGLPNDRFFAVRPEGSVSTLKIQRTERGDSAVYLCASSQPLAGAADTQYFGPGTRLTVL.

This rearrangement joins TRBV10-1 to TRBJ2-3; D is possibly TRBD2 (5 bases). The CDR3 has 15 residues. Germline values: CDR1 WNHNN, CDR2 SYGVQD (reference sequence). Trimming took off 2 bases at V and 4 bases at J, with 13 bases between the two ends. The CDR3 DNA sequence: TGCGCCAGCAGTGAGGTTCTAGCCCCGGCAGATACGCAGTATTTT. Its protein is CASSEVLAPADTQYF.